This passage covers 22 T cell receptor beta chains from one sample sequenced in a study of blood T cells in healthy people across ages. A J-beta primer mix and a sample-barcoded 5' primer were used in a second PCR of roughly 6 to 11 cycles. One entry per CDR3 protein results from TCRdb running MiXCR on the 5' RACE reads. The sample lists fewer than 1,000,000 distinct CDR3 sequences; around 45% were seen once. The specimen was blood. The origin of the receptors is a man in his 60s in good health.

This clonotype was detected many times. The rearrangement links TRBV7-2 to TRBJ2-6; D may be TRBD1 (5 bases). Germline-derived CDR1 and CDR2 are SGHTA and FQGNSA. The CDR3 has 16 residues. V shed 5 bases and J shed 1 base, with 12 bases lying between them. CDR3 residues: CASSAQGLSGANVLTF. The DNA of the CDR3 is TGTGCCAGCAGCGCCCAGGGTCTATCTGGGGCCAACGTCCTGACTTTC.

The rearrangement joins TRBV5-8 to TRBJ2-3; 14 bases agree with TRBD2. The V gene end was trimmed by 0 bases and the J gene end by 5 bases; junction bases not matched to a gene: 5. This CDR3 spans 17 amino acids. Germline assignment: CDR1 SGHTS and CDR2 YDEGEE. CDR3 coding DNA: TGTGCCAGCAGCTTGGGAATGACTAGCGGGGGGGGAGATACGCAGTATTTT. It translates to CASSLGMTSGGGDTQYF.

The gene calls are TRBV19 and TRBJ2-1; TRBD1 might be the D (5 bases). V gave up 3 bases and J gave up 4 bases, with 13 bases separating them. The CDR3 loop spans 15 amino acids. Per the germline V gene, CDR1 is LNHDA and CDR2 is SQIVND (reference sequence). For the CDR3, the DNA is TGTGCCAGTAGTATCGACCAGGGCTCTTACAATGAGCAGTTCTTC. Its translation: CASSIDQGSYNEQFF.

J is TRBJ2-7 and V is TRBV10-3; D is possibly TRBD2 (7 bases). There are 14 residues in the CDR3. Germline V gene data show CDR1 as ENHRY and CDR2 as SYGVKD. V lost 8 bases and J 7 bases, leaving 21 bases between the germline ends. CDR3 region: CAIRPGGNWDEQYF. The CDR3 bases are TGTGCCATCCGTCCGGGGGGCAACTGGGATGAGCAGTACTTC.

This chain links TRBV6-5 with TRBJ1-1; maybe TRBD1 (5 bases). This CDR3 has 14 residues. The V gene lost 4 bases and the J gene lost 2 bases, with 11 bases spanning the gap. The germline V gene encodes CDR1 MNHEY and CDR2 SVGAGI. The CDR3 nucleotides are TGTGCCAGCAGTTTCGACAGACAAAACACTGAAGCTTTCTTT. Translation gives CASSFDRQNTEAFF.

The table lists this clonotype with a few counts. The chain couples TRBV6-6 to TRBJ2-3; D unclear. Germline CDR1 MNHNY, CDR2 SVGAGI (reference sequence). CDR3 length: 17 residues. V was cut by 7 bases and J by 2 bases, with 22 bases left in between. For the CDR3, the DNA is TGTGCCAGCAATGTGGACGCCCCTGGACGGCTCACAGATACGCAGTATTTT. Translated: CASNVDAPGRLTDTQYF.

This sequence joins TRBV11-2 and TRBJ1-2; 8 bases are a match to TRBD1. CDR1 and CDR2 (germline): SGHAT, FQNNGV. J was trimmed by 4 bases and V by 4 bases; bases with no gene match: 8. CDR3 size: 15 residues. CDR3 sequence: CASSYDRGTTYGYTF. In DNA, the CDR3 is TGTGCCAGCAGCTACGACAGGGGAACGACCTATGGCTACACCTTC. Drawing the rest from reference TRBV11-2 and TRBJ1-2, the complete variable domain is EAGVAQSPRYKIIEKRQSVAFWCNPISGHATLYWYQQILGQGPKLLIQFQNNGVVDDSQLPKDRFSAERLKGVDSTLKIQPAKLEDSAVYLCASSYDRGTTYGYTFGSGTRLTVV.

This chain uses TRBV27 with TRBJ2-5; tentatively, D is TRBD2 (5 bases). Germline assignment: CDR1 MNHEY and CDR2 SMNVEV (reference sequence). V lost 5 bases and J lost 11, with 21 bases in between. The CDR3 loop spans 14 amino acids. As DNA, the CDR3 is TGTGCCAGCAGTCCCGGGGATACCTCGGATGAGCAGTACTTC. It encodes CASSPGDTSDEQYF.

This clonotype was counted only a few times. CDR3 loop: CASRRGGGMNEQFF. The CDR3 nucleotides read TGTGCCAGCAGGCGCGGGGGGGGGATGAATGAGCAGTTCTTC. The chain links TRBV2 to TRBJ2-1; 9 bases align to TRBD2. Unmatched junction bases numbered 7, after V lost 6 bases and J lost 7 bases. Germline V gene data show CDR1 as SNHLY and CDR2 as FYNNEI. This CDR3 has 14 amino acids.

This clonotype was counted between two and nine times. A read error may account for a junction end that differs from germline. J is TRBJ2-7 and V is TRBV4-3, with D unclear. This CDR3 has 16 amino acids. Looked up from germline, CDR1 is LGHNA and CDR2 is YSLEER. This CDR3 is CASSQGSASSSYERYF. CDR3 sequence (DNA): TGCGCCAGCAGCCAAGGTTCAGCCTCGAGCTCCTACGAGCGGTACTTC.

This clonotype was seen only a few times. The CDR3 spells CASSPPLGTDQETQYF. CDR3 nucleotide sequence: TGCGCCAGCAGCCCCCCCCTTGGGACGGATCAAGAGACCCAGTACTTC. This chain links TRBV5-1 with TRBJ2-5; the D call may be TRBD1 or TRBD2 (5 bases each). Trimming took off 4 bases at V and 2 bases at J, with 18 bases between the two ends. The CDR3 is 16 amino acids. In germline, CDR1 is SGHRS, CDR2 YFSETQ.

This clonotype was seen only a few times. The chain recombines TRBV2 with TRBJ1-2, with D perhaps TRBD1 (6 bases). This CDR3 has 15 residues. V gave up 4 bases and J gave up 0 bases, with 12 bases separating them. CDR1 is SNHLY, CDR2 FYNNEI, per germline. The CDR3 sequence: CASSATGRTNYGYTF. CDR3 DNA: TGTGCCAGCAGTGCAACAGGGAGGACTAACTATGGCTACACCTTC.

The rearrangement uses TRBV7-2 and TRBJ2-6; D is ambiguous. Trimming shortened V by 5 bases and J by 0 bases, and 8 bases separated the two germline ends. Germline V gives CDR1 SGHTA, CDR2 FQGNSA. The CDR3 has 15 amino acids. CDR3 loop: CASSPWGSGANVLTF. The CDR3 nucleotides read TGTGCCAGCAGCCCATGGGGCTCTGGGGCCAACGTCCTGACTTTC.

This clonotype occurred once. This chain connects TRBV27 to TRBJ1-1; D call uncertain. Germline lookup yields CDR1 MNHEY and CDR2 SMNVEV (reference sequence). The CDR3 covers 13 residues. The V end lost 3 bases, the J end lost 4 bases, and 9 bases lay between the germline ends. The CDR3 loop reads CASSLMMVTEAFF. DNA of the CDR3: TGTGCCAGCAGTTTGATGATGGTCACTGAAGCTTTCTTT.

This chain links TRBV11-2 with TRBJ1-2, with D perhaps matching TRBD1 (5 bases). Germline V gives CDR1 SGHAT, CDR2 FQNNGV. Trimming took 5 bases from V and 3 from J, leaving 16 bases between them. The CDR3 has 15 amino acids. CDR3 sequence (DNA): TGTGCCAGCAGCCTCAGGGCCGGAGCCGACTATGGCTACACCTTC. Translating gives CASSLRAGADYGYTF.

The chain couples TRBV13 to TRBJ2-1; weak D call: TRBD1 (6 bases). The CDR3 contains 16 residues. V lost 0 bases and J lost 9, with 18 bases in between. Germline CDR1 reads PRHDT; CDR2 reads FYEKMQ (reference sequence). The CDR3 DNA follows: TGTGCCAGCAGCTTAGGGACCGGGACACCATCCGGTGAGCAGTTCTTC. This translates into CASSLGTGTPSGEQFF.

The chain employs TRBV7-6 and TRBJ1-5, with 7 bases matching TRBD1. The CDR3 contains 15 residues. Germline CDR1 SGHVS, CDR2 FNYEAQ. J was trimmed by 7 bases and V by 5 bases; bases with no gene match: 11. DNA of the CDR3: TGTGCCAGCAGCCCCCGGAGGGGGCGAGGCCAGCCCCAGCATTTT. Translation gives CASSPRRGRGQPQHF.

This chain connects TRBV30 to TRBJ2-7; D is tentatively TRBD1 or TRBD2 (5 bases each). Germline values: CDR1 GTSNPN, CDR2 SVGIG (reference sequence). Trimming left V 1 base short and J 3 bases short, with 16 bases between. The CDR3 sequence is 15 residues long. The CDR3 region has the DNA TGTGCCTGGAGTGGCTTGGGGGTTGGGATCTACGAGCAGTACTTC. This encodes CAWSGLGVGIYEQYF.

The V and J genes are TRBV6-5 and TRBJ2-5; no firm D call. In germline, CDR1 is MNHEY, CDR2 SVGAGI. Deletions cut 4 bases from V and 5 bases from J, with 11 bases between. The CDR3 runs 13 residues. The CDR3 sequence is CASSSRMGETQYF. DNA for the CDR3: TGTGCCAGCAGTTCTAGGATGGGTGAGACCCAGTACTTC.

The V gene is TRBV7-2, the J gene TRBJ2-7, with a possible D match to TRBD2 (6 bases). Trimming removed 3 bases at V and 0 bases at J, with 12 bases between. The CDR3 runs 15 residues. The germline V gene encodes CDR1 SGHTA and CDR2 FQGNSA. The CDR3 nucleotides read TGTGCCAGCAGCTTCGCGTGGGACTCCTCCTACGAGCAGTACTTC. This translates into CASSFAWDSSYEQYF. The full variable domain, with the rest looked up from reference TRBV7-2 and TRBJ2-7, is GAGVSQSPSNKVTEKGKDVELRCDPISGHTALYWYRQSLGQGLEFLIYFQGNSAPDKSGLPSDRFSAERTGGSVSTLTIQRTQQEDSAVYLCASSFAWDSSYEQYFGPGTRLTVT.

V and J are TRBV6-1 and TRBJ1-6; possibly TRBD1 for D (5 bases). The length of the CDR3 is 18 residues. V was clipped by 6 bases and J by 0 bases, with 18 bases between them. CDR1 is MNHNS and CDR2 is SASEGT in the germline V gene. The CDR3 loop is CASRGTPGSGSYNSPLHF. CDR3 nucleotides: TGTGCCAGCAGGGGGACCCCGGGGTCTGGCTCCTATAATTCACCCCTCCACTTT.

This sequence joins TRBV7-6 and TRBJ2-7, with 7 bases aligning to TRBD2. Per the germline V gene, CDR1 is SGHVS and CDR2 is FNYEAQ. With 1 base clipped from V and 0 bases from J, the junction kept 3 bases outside the gene matches. CDR3 length: 15 residues. The CDR3 region is CASSLDPSGSYEQYF. The DNA for the CDR3 is TGTGCCAGCAGCTTAGACCCTAGCGGCTCCTACGAGCAGTACTTC.